The sequence of this T cell receptor beta chain was determined in a study of T cells in localized non-small cell lung cancer. Study-level results: Heterogeneity stays possible, as sequencing covered only one tumor region.

The sample holds one count of this clone. What it binds is not known. The CDR3 totals 12 residues. V was pared by 1 base and J by 1 base, with 1 base between. Germline V lookup: CDR1 GTSNPN, CDR2 SVGIG (reference sequence). Measured with immunoSEQ multiplex PCR; TCRdb has only the in-frame clones, and not every one. The sample includes roughly 30,000 clones, approximately 86% of them seen just once. This clonotype was obtained from a woman aged 40-75 years with stage III lung adenocarcinoma. The material was peripheral blood mononuclear cells, obtained before any cancer treatment. V and J are TRBV30 and TRBJ2-2; D unresolved. This CDR3 is CAWSENTGELFF. The CDR3 nucleotides are TGTGCCTGGAGTGAGAACACCGGGGAGCTGTTTTTT.